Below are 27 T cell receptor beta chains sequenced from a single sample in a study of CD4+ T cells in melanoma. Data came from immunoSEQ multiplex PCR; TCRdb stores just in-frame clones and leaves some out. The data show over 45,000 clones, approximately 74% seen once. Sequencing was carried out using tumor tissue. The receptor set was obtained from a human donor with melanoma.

The CDR3 nucleotides are TGTGCCAGCAGTTTCCCCTATACTAGCTCTGAAGCTTTCTTT. It yields the protein CASSFPYTSSEAFF. This rearrangement joins TRBV28 to TRBJ1-1; D remains ambiguous. Germline CDR1 is MDHEN and CDR2 is SYDVKM. The CDR3 loop spans 14 amino acids. V shed 3 bases and J shed 6 bases, with 14 bases lying between them.

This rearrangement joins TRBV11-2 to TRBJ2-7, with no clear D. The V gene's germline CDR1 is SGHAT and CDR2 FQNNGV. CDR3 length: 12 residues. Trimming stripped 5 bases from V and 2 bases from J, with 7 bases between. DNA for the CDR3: TGTGCCAGCAGCCCTACAGCCTACGAGCAGTACTTC. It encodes CASSPTAYEQYF.

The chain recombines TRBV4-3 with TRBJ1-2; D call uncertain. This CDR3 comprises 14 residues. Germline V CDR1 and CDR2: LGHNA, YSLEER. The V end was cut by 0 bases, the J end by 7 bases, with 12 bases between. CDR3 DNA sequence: TGCGCCAGCAGCCAAGAAAGGGCACAGCTTGGCTACACCTTC. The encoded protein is CASSQERAQLGYTF.

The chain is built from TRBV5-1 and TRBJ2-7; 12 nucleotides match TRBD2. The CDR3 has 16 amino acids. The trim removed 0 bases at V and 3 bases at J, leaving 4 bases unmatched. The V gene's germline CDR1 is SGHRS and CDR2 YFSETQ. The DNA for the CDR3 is TGCGCCAGCAGCTTGGCCGGACTAGCGGGGATCTACGAGCAGTACTTC. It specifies CASSLAGLAGIYEQYF.

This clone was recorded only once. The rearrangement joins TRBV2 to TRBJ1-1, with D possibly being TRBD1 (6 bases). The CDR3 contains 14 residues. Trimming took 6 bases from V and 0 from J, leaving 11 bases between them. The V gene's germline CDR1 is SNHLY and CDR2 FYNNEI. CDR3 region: CASSGTFLNTEAFF. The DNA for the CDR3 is TGTGCCAGCAGCGGGACATTTTTGAACACTGAAGCTTTCTTT.

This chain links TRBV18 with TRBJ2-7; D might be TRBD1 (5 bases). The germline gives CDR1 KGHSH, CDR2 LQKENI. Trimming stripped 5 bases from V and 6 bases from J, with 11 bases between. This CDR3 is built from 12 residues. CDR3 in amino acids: CASSSRAAEQYF. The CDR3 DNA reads TGTGCCAGCTCATCCAGGGCCGCCGAGCAGTACTTC.

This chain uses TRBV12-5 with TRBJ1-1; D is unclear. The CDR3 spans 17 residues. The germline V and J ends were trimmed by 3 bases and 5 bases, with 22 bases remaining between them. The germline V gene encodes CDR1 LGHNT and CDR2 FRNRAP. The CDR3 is CASGFWVRGREKTEAFF. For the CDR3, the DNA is TGTGCTAGTGGTTTTTGGGTCCGAGGGCGTGAGAAGACTGAAGCTTTCTTT.

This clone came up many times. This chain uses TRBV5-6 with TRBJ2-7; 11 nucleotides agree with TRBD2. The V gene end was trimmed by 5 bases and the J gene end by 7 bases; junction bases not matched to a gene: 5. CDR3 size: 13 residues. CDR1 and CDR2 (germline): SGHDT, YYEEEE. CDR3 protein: CASSSGGAGEQYF. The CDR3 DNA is TGTGCCAGCAGTAGCGGGGGGGCCGGGGAGCAGTACTTC.

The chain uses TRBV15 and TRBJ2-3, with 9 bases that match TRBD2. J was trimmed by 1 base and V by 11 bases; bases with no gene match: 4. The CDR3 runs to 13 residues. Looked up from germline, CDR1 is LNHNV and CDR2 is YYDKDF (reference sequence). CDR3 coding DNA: TGTGCCTCCGGACTAGCGCGCACAGATACGCAGTATTTT. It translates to CASGLARTDTQYF.

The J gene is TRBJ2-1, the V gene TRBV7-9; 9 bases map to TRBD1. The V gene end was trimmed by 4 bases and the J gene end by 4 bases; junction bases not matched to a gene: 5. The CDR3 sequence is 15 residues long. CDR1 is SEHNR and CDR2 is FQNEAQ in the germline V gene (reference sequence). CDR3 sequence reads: CASSWTGANYNEQFF. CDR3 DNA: TGTGCCAGCAGCTGGACAGGGGCGAATTACAATGAGCAGTTCTTC.

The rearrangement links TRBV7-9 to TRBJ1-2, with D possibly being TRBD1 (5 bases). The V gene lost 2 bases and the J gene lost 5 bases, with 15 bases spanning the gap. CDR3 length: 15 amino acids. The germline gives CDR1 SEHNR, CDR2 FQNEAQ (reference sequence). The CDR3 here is CASSLLAGKNYGYTF. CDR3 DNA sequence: TGTGCCAGCAGCTTATTGGCAGGGAAGAATTATGGCTACACCTTC.

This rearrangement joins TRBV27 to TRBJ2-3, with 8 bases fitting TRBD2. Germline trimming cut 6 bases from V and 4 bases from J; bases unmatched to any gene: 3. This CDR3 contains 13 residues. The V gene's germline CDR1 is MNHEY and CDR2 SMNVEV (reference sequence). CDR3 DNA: TGTGCCAGCAGCGGGGGGGCCCCAGATACGCAGTATTTT. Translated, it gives CASSGGAPDTQYF.

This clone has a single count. This CDR3 reads CASSDNSGGFYGWRYTF. Here the CDR3 DNA reads TGTGCCAGCAGTGACAATTCGGGGGGATTCTATGGCTGGCGCTACACCTTC. V is TRBV28 and J is TRBJ1-2; D possibly corresponds to TRBD1 (5 bases). Trimming shortened V by 5 bases and J by 9 bases, and 28 bases separated the two germline ends. The CDR3 is 17 residues long. Germline CDR1 MDHEN, CDR2 SYDVKM.

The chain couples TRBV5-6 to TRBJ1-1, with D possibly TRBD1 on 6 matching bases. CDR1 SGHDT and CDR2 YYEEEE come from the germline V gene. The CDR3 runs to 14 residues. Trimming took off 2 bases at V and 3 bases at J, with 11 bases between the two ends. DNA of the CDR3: TGTGCCAGCAGCTTATCGGGGGCGTACACTGAAGCTTTCTTT. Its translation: CASSLSGAYTEAFF.

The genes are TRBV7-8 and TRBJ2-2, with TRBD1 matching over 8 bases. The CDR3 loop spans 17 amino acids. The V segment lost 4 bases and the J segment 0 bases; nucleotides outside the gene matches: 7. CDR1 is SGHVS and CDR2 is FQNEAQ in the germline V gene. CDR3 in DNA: TGTGCCAGCAGCTGGACAGGGCTTACGGCGAACACCGGGGAGCTGTTTTTT. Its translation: CASSWTGLTANTGELFF. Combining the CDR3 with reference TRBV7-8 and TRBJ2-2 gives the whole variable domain GAGVSQSPRYKVAKRGQDVALRCDPISGHVSLFWYQQALGQGPEFLTYFQNEAQLDKSGLPSDRFFAERPEGSVSTLKIQRTQQEDSAVYLCASSWTGLTANTGELFFGEGSRLTVL.

CDR3 protein: CASSILGQGGLEAFF. Written as DNA, the CDR3 is TGTGCCAGCAGCATCCTAGGACAGGGGGGGCTTGAAGCTTTCTTT. This chain connects TRBV7-9 to TRBJ1-1, with 10 positions matching TRBD1. Germline-derived CDR1 and CDR2 are SEHNR and FQNEAQ (reference sequence). The CDR3 covers 15 residues. J was trimmed by 7 bases and V by 5 bases; bases with no gene match: 10.

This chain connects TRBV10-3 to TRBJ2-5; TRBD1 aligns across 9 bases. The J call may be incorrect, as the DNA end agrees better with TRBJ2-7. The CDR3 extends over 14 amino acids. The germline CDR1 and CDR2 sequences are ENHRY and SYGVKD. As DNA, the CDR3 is TGTGCCATCACTGGCGGGACAGGGAGCGACGAGCAGTACTTC. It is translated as CAITGGTGSDEQYF.

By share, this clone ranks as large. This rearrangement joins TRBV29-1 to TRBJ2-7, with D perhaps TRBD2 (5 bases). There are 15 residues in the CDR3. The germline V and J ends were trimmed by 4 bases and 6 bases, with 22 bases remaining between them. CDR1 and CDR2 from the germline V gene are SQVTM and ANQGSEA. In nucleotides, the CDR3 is TGCAGCGTTGTTTCCAGGACTCCGGGATCGTTCGAGCAGTACTTC. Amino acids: CSVVSRTPGSFEQYF.

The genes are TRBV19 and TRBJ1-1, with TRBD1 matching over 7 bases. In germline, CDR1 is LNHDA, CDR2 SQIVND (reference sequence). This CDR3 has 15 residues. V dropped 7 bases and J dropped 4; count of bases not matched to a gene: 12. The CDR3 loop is CASTPLDRVATEAFF. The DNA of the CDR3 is TGTGCCAGTACCCCTCTCGACAGGGTGGCCACTGAAGCTTTCTTT.

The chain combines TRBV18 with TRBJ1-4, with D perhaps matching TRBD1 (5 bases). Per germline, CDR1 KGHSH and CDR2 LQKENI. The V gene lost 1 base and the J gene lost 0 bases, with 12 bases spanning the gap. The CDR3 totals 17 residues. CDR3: CASSPLGDFATNEKLFF. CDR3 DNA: TGTGCCAGCTCACCACTTGGGGACTTTGCAACTAATGAAAAACTGTTTTTT.

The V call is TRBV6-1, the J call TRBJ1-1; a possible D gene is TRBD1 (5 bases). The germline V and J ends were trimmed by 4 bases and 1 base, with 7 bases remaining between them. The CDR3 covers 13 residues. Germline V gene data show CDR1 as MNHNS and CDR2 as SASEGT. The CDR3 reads CASSGGWNTEAFF. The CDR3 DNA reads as TGTGCCAGCAGTGGGGGGTGGAACACTGAAGCTTTCTTT.

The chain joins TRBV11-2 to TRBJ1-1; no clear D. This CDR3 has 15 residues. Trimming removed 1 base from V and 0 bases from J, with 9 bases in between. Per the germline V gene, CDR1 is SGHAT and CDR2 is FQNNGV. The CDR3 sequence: CASSLGGSMNTEAFF. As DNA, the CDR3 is TGTGCCAGCAGCTTAGGCGGCAGCATGAACACTGAAGCTTTCTTT.

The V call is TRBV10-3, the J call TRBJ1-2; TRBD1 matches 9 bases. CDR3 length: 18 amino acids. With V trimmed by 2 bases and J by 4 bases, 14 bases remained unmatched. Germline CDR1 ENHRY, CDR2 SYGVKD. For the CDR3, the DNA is TGTGCCATCAGTGAGCCGCTTTACTGGGACAGGGAGTCCTATGGCTACACCTTC. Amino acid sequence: CAISEPLYWDRESYGYTF.

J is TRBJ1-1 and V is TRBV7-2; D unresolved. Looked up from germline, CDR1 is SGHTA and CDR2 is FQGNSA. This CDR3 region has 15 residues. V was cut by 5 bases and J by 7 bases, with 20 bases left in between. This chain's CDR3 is CASSPDTRRSNEAFF. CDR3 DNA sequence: TGTGCCAGCAGCCCCGATACGCGACGGAGTAATGAAGCTTTCTTT.

As DNA, the CDR3 is TGTGCCAGCAGCTGGGACAGGGGGTCTGGAAACACCATATATTTT. Amino acids: CASSWDRGSGNTIYF. The V gene is TRBV11-2, the J gene TRBJ1-3; TRBD1 agrees at 11 bases. Germline V gene data show CDR1 as SGHAT and CDR2 as FQNNGV. The V and J ends lost 4 bases and 1 base, in that order; junction bases with no gene match: 0. The CDR3 consists of 15 residues.

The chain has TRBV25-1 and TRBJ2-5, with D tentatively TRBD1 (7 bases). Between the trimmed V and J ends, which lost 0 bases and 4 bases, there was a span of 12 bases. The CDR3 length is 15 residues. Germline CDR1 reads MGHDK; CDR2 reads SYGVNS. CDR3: CASSEYDQGGETQYF. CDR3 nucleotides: TGTGCCAGCAGTGAATATGATCAGGGGGGAGAGACCCAGTACTTC.

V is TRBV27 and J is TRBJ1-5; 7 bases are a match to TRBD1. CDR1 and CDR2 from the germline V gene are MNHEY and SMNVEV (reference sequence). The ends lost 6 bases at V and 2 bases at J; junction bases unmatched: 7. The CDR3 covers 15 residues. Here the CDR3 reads CASRLTGRGNQPQHF. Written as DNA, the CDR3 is TGTGCCAGCAGGCTGACAGGGCGTGGCAATCAGCCCCAGCATTTT.